The 8 T cell receptor beta chains below all came from one sample that was sequenced in a study of T cells in localized non-small cell lung cancer. Repertoires were generated with immunoSEQ multiplex PCR, while TCRdb's copy carries only in-frame clones and drops some. The sample has some 64,000 clones, 80% to 90% seen once. The sample consisted of PBMCs, taken before any cancer treatment. These receptor sequences come from a man between 40 and 70 years old with stage II lung adenocarcinoma.

V gene TRBV13 combines with J gene TRBJ2-3, with 14 bases aligning to TRBD2. Germline loops: CDR1 PRHDT, CDR2 FYEKMQ (reference sequence). J lost 4 bases, V lost 6 bases, and 9 bases had no gene match. This CDR3 is 17 amino acids long. The DNA for the CDR3 is TGTGCCAGCAGGTCCGGGACTAGCGGGAGAGGGGCAGATACGCAGTATTTT. Translation gives CASRSGTSGRGADTQYF.

This clone occurred many times. This rearrangement joins TRBV30 to TRBJ2-1; 12 bases align to TRBD2. Germline V CDR1 and CDR2: GTSNPN, SVGIG (reference sequence). The junction had 9 bases not matched to a gene; V was cut back by 0 bases and J by 6 bases. The CDR3 is made up of 17 amino acids. The CDR3 DNA sequence: TGTGCCTGGAGTGTAGGTTGGACTAGCGGGAACTTCAATGAGCAGTTCTTC. Residues: CAWSVGWTSGNFNEQFF.

The chain has TRBV6-5 and TRBJ1-4; D unclear. This CDR3 is built from 16 residues. Germline V lookup: CDR1 MNHEY, CDR2 SVGAGI. V gave up 2 bases and J gave up 4 bases, with 14 bases separating them. The DNA of the CDR3 is TGTGCCAGCAGTTACCGCGCCCCACAGATTAATGAAAAACTGTTTTTT. The encoded protein is CASSYRAPQINEKLFF.

The J gene is TRBJ1-2, the V gene TRBV29-1; no clear D. CDR1 is SQVTM, CDR2 ANQGSEA, per germline. Trimming stripped 1 base from V and 6 bases from J, with 6 bases between. This CDR3 is built from 11 residues. In DNA form, the CDR3 reads TGCAGCGTTGAAGGAGGGAATGGCTACACCTTC. This sequence encodes CSVEGGNGYTF. Combining the CDR3 with reference TRBV29-1 and TRBJ1-2 gives the whole variable domain SAVISQKPSRDICQRGTSLTIQCQVDSQVTMMFWYRQQPGQSLTLIATANQGSEATYESGFVIDKFPISRPNLTFSTLTVSNMSPEDSSIYLCSVEGGNGYTFGSGTRLTVV.

The rearrangement uses TRBV5-3 and TRBJ2-2; perhaps TRBD2 as D (6 bases). TRBV5-3 is flagged as an ORF with uncertain function. Trimming shortened V by 10 bases and J by 6 bases, and 22 bases separated the two germline ends. The CDR3 loop spans 15 amino acids. The chain's CDR3 is CAATSRAGRPGELFF. The DNA for the CDR3 is TGTGCCGCCACCTCGCGGGCGGGGAGACCCGGGGAGCTGTTTTTT.

The rearrangement links TRBV19 to TRBJ2-7; 8 positions agree with TRBD1. Germline loops: CDR1 LNHDA, CDR2 SQIVND (reference sequence). The CDR3 consists of 14 residues. V was clipped by 6 bases and J by 0 bases; unmatched bases: 4. The CDR3 loop reads CASRRQGSSYEQYF. The CDR3, as DNA: TGTGCCAGTAGGAGACAGGGGAGCTCCTACGAGCAGTACTTC.

The chain carries TRBV7-2 and TRBJ2-5; perhaps TRBD1 as D (6 bases). CDR3 size: 14 residues. Germline loops: CDR1 SGHTA, CDR2 FQGNSA. V gave up 3 bases and J gave up 5 bases, with 13 bases separating them. CDR3 DNA sequence: TGTGCCAGCAGCTTCATACAGGGTTCCGAGACCCAGTACTTC. This encodes CASSFIQGSETQYF.

J is TRBJ2-1 and V is TRBV5-1; 9 bases align to TRBD2. Germline CDR1 and CDR2: SGHRS and YFSETQ. This CDR3 has 16 amino acids. Trimming took 4 bases from V and 2 from J; bases not matched to a gene: 7. CDR3 DNA sequence: TGCGCCAGCAGCCCAATAGCGGGGGCGCCCTACAATGAGCAGTTCTTC. Amino acids: CASSPIAGAPYNEQFF.